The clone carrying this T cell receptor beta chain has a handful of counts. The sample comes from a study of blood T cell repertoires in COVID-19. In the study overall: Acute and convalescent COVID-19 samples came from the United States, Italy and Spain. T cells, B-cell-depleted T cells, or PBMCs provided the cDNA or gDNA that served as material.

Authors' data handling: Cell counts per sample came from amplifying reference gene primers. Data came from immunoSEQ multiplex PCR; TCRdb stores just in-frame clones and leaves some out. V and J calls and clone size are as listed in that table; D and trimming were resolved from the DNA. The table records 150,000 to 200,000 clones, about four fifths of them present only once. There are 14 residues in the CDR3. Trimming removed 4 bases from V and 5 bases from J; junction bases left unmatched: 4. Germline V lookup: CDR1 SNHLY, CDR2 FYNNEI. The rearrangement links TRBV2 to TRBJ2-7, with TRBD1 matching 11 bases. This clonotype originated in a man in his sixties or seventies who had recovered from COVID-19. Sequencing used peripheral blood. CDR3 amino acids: CASSVWTGGNEQYF. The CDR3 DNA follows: TGTGCCAGCAGTGTTTGGACAGGGGGCAACGAGCAGTACTTC.